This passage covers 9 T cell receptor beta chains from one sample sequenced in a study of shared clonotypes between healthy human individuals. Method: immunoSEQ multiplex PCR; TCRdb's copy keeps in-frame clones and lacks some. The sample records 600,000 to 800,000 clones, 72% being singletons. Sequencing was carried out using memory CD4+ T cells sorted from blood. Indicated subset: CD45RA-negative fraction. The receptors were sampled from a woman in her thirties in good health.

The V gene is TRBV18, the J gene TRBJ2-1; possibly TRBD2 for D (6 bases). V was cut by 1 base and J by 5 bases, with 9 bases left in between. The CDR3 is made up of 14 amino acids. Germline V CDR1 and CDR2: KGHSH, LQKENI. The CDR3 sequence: CASSPRGLHNEQFF. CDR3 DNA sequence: TGTGCCAGCTCACCACGGGGACTCCACAATGAGCAGTTCTTC.

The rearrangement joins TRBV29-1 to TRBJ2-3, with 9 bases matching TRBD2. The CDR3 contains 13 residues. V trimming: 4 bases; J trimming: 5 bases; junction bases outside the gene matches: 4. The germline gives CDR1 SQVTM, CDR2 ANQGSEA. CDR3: CSVGSGSLDTQYF. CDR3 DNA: TGCAGCGTTGGTAGCGGGAGTCTAGATACGCAGTATTTT.

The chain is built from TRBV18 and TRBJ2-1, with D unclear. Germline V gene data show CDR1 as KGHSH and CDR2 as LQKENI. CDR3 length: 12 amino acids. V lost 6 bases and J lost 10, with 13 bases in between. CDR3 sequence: CASSLLLGEQFF. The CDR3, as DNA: TGTGCCAGCTCCCTCTTGTTGGGGGAGCAGTTCTTC.

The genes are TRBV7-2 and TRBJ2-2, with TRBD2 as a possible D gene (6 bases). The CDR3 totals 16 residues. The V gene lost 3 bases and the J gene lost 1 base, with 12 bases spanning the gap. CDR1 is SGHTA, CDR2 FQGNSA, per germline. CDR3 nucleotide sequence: TGTGCCAGCAGCTTGCGGGGAGTTCGGAACACCGGGGAGCTGTTTTTT. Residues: CASSLRGVRNTGELFF.

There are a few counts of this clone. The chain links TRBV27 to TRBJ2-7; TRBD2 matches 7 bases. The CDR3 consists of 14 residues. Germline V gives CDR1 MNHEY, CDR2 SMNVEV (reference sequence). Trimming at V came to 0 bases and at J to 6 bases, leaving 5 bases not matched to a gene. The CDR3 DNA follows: TGTGCCAGCAGTTTATCCCCTCGCGGGGGCGAGCAGTACTTC. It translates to CASSLSPRGGEQYF.

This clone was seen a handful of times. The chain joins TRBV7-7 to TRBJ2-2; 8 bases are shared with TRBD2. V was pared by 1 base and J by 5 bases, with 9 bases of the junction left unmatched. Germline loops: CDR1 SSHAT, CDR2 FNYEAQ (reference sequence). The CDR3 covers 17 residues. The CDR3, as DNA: TGTGCCAGCAGCTTAGTAGGCGGTAGCGGGAATACCGGGGAGCTGTTTTTT. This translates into CASSLVGGSGNTGELFF.

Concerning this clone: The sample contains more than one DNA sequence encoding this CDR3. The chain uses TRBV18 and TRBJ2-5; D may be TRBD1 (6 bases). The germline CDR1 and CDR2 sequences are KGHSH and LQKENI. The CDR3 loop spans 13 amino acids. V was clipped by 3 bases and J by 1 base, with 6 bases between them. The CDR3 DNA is TGTGCCAGCTCACCGGACAGCCAAGAGACCCAGTACTTC. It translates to CASSPDSQETQYF.

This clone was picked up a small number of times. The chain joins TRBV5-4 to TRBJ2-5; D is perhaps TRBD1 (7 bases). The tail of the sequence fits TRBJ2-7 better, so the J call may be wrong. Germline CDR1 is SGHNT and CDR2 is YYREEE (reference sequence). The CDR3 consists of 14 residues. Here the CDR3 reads CASSPFDREAEQYF. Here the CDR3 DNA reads TGTGCCAGCAGCCCATTCGACAGGGAGGCCGAGCAGTACTTC.

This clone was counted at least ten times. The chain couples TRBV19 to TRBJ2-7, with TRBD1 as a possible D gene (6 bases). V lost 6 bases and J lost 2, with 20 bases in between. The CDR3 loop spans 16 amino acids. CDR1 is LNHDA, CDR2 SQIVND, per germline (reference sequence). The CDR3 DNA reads TGTGCCAGTAGAAGGATTGCGACAGGAGGAACCTACGAGCAGTACTTC. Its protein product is CASRRIATGGTYEQYF.